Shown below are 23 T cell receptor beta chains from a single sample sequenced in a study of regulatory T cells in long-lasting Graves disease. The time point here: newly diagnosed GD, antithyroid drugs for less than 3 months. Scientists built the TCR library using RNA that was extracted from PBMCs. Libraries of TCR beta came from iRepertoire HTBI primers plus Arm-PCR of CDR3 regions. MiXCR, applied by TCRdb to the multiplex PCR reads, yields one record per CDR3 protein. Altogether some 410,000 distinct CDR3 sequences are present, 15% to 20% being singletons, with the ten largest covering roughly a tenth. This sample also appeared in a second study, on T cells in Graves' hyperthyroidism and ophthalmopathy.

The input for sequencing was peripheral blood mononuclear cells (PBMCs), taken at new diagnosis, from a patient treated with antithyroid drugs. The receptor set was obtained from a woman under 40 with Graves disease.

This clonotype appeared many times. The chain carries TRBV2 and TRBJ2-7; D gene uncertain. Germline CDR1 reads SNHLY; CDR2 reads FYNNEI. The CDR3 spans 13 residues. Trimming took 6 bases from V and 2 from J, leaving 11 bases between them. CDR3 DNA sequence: TGTGCCAGCAGCCCGGCCCCTGCCTACGAGCAGTACTTC. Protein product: CASSPAPAYEQYF.

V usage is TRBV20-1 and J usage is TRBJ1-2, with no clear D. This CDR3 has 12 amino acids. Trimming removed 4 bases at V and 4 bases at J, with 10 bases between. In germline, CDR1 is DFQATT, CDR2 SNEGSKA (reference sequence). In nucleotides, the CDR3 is TGCAGTGCTATGACCACCTTCTATGGCTACACCTTC. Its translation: CSAMTTFYGYTF.

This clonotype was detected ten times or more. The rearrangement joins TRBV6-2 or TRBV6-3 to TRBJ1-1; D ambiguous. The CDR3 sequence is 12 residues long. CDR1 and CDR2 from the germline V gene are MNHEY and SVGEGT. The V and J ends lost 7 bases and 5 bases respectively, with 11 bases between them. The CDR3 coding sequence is TGTGCCAGCACTTCACGGAGGACTGAAGCTTTCTTT. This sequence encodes CASTSRRTEAFF.

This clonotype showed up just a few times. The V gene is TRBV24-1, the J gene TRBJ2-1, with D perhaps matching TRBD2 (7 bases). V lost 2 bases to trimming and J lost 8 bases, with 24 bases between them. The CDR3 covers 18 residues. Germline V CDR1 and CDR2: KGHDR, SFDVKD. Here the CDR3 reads CATSDSTRGRASRDEQFF. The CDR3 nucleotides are TGTGCCACCAGTGATTCCACAAGGGGGAGGGCCTCTAGGGATGAGCAGTTCTTC.

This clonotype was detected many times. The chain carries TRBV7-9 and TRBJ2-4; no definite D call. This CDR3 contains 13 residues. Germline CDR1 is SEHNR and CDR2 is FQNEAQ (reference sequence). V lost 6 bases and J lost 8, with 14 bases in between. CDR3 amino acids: CASRSGSGDIQYF. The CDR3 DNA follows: TGTGCCAGCAGAAGTGGATCTGGGGACATTCAGTACTTC.

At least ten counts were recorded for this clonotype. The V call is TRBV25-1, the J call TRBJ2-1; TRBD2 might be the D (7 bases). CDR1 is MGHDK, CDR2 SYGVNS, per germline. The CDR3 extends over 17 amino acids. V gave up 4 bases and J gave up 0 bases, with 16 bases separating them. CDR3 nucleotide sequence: TGTGCCAGCAGTGGGGGGGCGGGGGCTGCCTCCTACAATGAGCAGTTCTTC. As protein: CASSGGAGAASYNEQFF.

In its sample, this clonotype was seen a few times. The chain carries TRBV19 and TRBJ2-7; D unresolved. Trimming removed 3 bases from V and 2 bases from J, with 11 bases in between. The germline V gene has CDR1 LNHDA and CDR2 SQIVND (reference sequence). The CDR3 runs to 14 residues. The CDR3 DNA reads TGTGCCAGTAGTATTCGGCTGAATACCTACGAGCAGTACTTC. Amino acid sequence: CASSIRLNTYEQYF.

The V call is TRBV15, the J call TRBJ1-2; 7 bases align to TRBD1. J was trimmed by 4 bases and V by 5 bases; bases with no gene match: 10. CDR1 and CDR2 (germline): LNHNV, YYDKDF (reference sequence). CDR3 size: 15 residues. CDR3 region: CATSGGRGPVYGYTF. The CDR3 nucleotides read TGTGCCACCAGCGGAGGGAGGGGGCCGGTCTATGGCTACACCTTC. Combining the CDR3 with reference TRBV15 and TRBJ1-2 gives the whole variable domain DAMVIQNPRYQVTQFGKPVTLSCSQTLNHNVMYWYQQKSSQAPKLLFHYYDKDFNNEADTPDNFQSRRPNTSFCFLDIRSPGLGDTAMYLCATSGGRGPVYGYTFGSGTRLTVV.

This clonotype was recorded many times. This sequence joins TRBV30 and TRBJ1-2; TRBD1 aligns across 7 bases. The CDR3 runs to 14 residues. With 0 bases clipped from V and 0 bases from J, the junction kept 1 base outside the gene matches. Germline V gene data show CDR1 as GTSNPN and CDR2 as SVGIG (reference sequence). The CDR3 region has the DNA TGTGCCTGGAGTGTGACAGGGACTAACTATGGCTACACCTTC. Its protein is CAWSVTGTNYGYTF.

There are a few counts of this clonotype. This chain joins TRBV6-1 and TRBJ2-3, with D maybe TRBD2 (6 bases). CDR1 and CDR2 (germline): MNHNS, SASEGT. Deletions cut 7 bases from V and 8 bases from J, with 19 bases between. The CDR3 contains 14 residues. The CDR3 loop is CASTSRAGYLTQYF. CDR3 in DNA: TGTGCCAGCACCTCAAGAGCGGGCTACCTTACGCAGTATTTT.

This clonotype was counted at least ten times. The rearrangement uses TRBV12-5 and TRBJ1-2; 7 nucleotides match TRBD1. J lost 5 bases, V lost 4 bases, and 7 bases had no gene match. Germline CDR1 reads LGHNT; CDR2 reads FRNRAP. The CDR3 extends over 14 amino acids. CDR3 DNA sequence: TGTGCTAGTGGTTCCGGAGGGGGCAGGTATGGCTACACCTTC. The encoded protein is CASGSGGGRYGYTF.

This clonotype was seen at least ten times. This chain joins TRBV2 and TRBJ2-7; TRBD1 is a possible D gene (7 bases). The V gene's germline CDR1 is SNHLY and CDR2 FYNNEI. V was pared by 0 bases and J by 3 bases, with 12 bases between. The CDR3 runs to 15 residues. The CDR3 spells CASSEAEGAVYEQYF. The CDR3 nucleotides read TGTGCCAGCAGTGAAGCGGAGGGGGCGGTCTACGAGCAGTACTTC.

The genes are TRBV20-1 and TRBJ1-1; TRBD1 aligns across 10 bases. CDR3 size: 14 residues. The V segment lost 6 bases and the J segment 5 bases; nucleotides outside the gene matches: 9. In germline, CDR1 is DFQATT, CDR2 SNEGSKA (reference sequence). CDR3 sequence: CSATRTGGRTEAFF. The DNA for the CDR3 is TGCAGTGCCACAAGGACAGGGGGAAGAACTGAAGCTTTCTTT.

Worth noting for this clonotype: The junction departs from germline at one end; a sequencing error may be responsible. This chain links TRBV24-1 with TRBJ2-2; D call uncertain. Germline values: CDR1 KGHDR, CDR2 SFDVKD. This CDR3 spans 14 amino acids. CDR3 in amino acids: CATSDSLGTAELFF. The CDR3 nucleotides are TGTGCCACCAGTGATTCGTTGGGCACCGCGGAGCTGTTTTTT.

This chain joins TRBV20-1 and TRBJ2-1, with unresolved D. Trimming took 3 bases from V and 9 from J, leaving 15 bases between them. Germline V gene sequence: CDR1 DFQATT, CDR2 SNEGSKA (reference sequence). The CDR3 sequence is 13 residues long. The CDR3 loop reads CSASLSTDSEQFF. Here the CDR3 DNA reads TGCAGTGCTAGTCTCTCCACCGACTCTGAGCAGTTCTTC.

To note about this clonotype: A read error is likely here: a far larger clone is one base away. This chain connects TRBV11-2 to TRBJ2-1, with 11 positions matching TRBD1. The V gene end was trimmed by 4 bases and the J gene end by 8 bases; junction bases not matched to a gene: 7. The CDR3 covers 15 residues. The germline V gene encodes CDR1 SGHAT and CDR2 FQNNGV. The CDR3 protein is CASSSGTGGAYEQFF. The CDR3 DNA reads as TGTGCCAGCAGCTCCGGGACAGGGGGAGCGTATGAGCAGTTCTTC.

The CDR3 DNA is TGTGCCACCAGCCCACACAGGGAAATAACCTACGAGCAGTACTTC. Residues: CATSPHREITYEQYF. The genes are TRBV15 and TRBJ2-7, with D possibly matching TRBD1 (6 bases). The CDR3 loop spans 15 amino acids. Germline CDR1 is LNHNV and CDR2 is YYDKDF (reference sequence). The V gene lost 5 bases and the J gene lost 2 bases, with 16 bases spanning the gap. Using reference TRBV15 and TRBJ2-7 for the parts outside the CDR3, the full variable domain is DAMVIQNPRYQVTQFGKPVTLSCSQTLNHNVMYWYQQKSSQAPKLLFHYYDKDFNNEADTPDNFQSRRPNTSFCFLDIRSPGLGDTAMYLCATSPHREITYEQYFGPGTRLTVT.

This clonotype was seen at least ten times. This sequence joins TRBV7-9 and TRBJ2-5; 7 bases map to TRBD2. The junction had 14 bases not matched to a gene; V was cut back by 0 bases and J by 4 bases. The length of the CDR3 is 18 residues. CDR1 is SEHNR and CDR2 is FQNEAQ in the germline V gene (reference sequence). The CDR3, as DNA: TGTGCCAGCAGCTTAGCCGCCTTTTTTGCGGGAGTTGTAGAGACCCAGTACTTC. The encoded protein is CASSLAAFFAGVVETQYF.

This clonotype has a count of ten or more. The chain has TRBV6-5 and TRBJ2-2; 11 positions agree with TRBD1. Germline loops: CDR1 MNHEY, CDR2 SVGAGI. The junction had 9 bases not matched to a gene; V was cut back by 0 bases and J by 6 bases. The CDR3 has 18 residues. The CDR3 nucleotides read TGTGCCAGCAGTTACTCGGACAGGGGGCTTGCGGGACCCGGGGAGCTGTTTTTT. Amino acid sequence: CASSYSDRGLAGPGELFF.

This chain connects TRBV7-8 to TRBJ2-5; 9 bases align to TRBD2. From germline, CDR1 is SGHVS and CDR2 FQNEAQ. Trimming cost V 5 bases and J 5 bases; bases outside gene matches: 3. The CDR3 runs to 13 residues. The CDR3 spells CASSRGGDETQYF. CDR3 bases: TGTGCCAGCAGCCGCGGGGGGGATGAGACCCAGTACTTC. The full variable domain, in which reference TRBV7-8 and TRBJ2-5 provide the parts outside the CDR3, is GAGVSQSPRYKVAKRGQDVALRCDPISGHVSLFWYQQALGQGPEFLTYFQNEAQLDKSGLPSDRFFAERPEGSVSTLKIQRTQQEDSAVYLCASSRGGDETQYFGPGTRLLVL.

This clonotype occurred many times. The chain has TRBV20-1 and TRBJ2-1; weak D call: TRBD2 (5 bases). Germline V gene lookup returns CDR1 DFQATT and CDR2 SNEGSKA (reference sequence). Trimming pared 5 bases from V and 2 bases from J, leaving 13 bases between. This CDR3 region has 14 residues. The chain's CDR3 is CSALTSAAYNEQFF. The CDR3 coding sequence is TGCAGTGCTCTTACTAGTGCGGCCTACAATGAGCAGTTCTTC.

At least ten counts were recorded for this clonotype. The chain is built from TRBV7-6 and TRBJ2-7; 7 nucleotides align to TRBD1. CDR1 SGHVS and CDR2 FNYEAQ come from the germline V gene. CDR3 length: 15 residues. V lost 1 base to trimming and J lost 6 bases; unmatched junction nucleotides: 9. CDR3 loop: CASSLEIGTVSEQYF. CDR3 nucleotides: TGTGCCAGCAGCTTAGAAATAGGGACAGTATCCGAGCAGTACTTC.

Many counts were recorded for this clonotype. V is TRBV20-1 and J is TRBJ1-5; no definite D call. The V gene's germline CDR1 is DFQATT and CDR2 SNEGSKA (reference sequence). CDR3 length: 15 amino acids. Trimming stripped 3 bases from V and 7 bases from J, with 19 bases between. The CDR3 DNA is TGCAGTGCTAGCCGCCGGGTCCCTCCCAAACAGCCCCAGCATTTT. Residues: CSASRRVPPKQPQHF.